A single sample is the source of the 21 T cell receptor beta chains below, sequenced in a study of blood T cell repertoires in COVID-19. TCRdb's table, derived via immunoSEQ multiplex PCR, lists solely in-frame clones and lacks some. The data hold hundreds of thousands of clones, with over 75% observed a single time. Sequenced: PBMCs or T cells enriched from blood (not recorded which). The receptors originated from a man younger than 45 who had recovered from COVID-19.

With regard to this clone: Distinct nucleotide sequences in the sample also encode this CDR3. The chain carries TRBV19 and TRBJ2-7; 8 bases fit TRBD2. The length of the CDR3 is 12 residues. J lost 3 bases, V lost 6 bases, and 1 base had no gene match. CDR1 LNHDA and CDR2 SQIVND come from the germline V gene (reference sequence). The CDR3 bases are TGTGCCAGTAGCACTAGCGGCTACGAGCAGTACTTC. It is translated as CASSTSGYEQYF.

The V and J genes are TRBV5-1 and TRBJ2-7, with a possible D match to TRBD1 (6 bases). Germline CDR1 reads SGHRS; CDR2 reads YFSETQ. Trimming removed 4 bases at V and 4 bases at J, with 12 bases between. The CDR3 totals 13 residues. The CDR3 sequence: CASSVTGSYEQYF. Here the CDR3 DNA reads TGCGCCAGCAGCGTAACAGGGTCTTACGAGCAGTACTTC.

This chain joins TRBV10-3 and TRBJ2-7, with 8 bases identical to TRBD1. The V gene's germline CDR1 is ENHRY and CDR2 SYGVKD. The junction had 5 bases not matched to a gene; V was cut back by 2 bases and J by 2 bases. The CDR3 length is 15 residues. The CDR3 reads CAISERDRLPYEQYF. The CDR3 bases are TGTGCCATCAGTGAGAGGGACAGGCTACCCTACGAGCAGTACTTC.

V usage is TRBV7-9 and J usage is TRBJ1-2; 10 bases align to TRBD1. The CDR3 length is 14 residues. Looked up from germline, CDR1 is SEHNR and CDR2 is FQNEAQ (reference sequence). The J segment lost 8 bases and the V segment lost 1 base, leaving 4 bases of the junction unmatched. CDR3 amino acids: CASSLDGTGAGYTF. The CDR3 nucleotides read TGTGCCAGCAGCTTAGATGGGACAGGGGCCGGCTACACCTTC.

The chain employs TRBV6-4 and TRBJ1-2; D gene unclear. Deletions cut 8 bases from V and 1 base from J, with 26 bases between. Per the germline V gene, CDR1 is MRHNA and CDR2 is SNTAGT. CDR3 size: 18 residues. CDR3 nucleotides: TGTGCCAGCCTGCGGGTGGAAGGGAAATTTTACCTTAACTATGGCTACACCTTC. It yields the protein CASLRVEGKFYLNYGYTF.

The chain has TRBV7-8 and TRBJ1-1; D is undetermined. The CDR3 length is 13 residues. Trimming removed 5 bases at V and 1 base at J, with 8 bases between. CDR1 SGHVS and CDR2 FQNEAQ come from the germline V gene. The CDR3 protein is CASSHNKNTEAFF. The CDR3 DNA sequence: TGTGCCAGCAGCCATAATAAGAACACTGAAGCTTTCTTT.

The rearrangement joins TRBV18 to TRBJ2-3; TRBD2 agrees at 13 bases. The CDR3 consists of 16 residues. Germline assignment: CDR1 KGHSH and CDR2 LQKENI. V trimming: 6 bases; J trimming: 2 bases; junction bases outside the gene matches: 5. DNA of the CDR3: TGTGCCAGCTCCCTGGGACTAGCGGGAATCACAGATACGCAGTATTTT. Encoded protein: CASSLGLAGITDTQYF.

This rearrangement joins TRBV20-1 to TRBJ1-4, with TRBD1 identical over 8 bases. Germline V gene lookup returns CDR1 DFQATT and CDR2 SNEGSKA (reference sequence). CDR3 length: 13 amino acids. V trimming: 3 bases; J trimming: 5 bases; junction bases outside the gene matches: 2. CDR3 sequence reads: CSASRDRNEKLFF. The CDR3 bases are TGCAGTGCTAGTAGGGACAGGAATGAAAAACTGTTTTTT.

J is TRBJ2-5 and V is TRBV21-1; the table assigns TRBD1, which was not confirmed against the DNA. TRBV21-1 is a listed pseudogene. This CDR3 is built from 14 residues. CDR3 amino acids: CASNRQGLEETQYF. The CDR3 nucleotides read TGTGCCAGCAACCGACAGGGCTTGGAAGAGACCCAGTACTTC.

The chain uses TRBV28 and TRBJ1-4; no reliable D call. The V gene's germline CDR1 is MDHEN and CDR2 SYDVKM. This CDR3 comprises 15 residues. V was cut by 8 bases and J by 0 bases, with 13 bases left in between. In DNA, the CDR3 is TGTGCCAGCTTTGCTAGCCTTGCAACTAATGAAAAACTGTTTTTT. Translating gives CASFASLATNEKLFF.

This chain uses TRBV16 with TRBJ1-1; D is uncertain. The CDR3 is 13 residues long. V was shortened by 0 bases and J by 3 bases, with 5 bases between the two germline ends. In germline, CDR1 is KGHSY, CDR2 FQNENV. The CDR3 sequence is CASSQSSYTEAFF. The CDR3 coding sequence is TGTGCCAGCAGCCAATCCAGTTACACTGAAGCTTTCTTT.

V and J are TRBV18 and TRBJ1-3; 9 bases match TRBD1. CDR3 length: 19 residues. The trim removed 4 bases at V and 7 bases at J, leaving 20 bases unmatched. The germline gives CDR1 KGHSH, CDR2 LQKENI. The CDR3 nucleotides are TGTGCCAGCTCACACCGACAACCGGGACAGGGTAGCGTCAGGAACACCATATATTTT. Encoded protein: CASSHRQPGQGSVRNTIYF. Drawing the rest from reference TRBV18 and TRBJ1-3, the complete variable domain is NAGVMQNPRHLVRRRGQEARLRCSPMKGHSHVYWYRQLPEEGLKFMVYLQKENIIDESGMPKERFSAEFPKEGPSILRIQQVVRGDSAAYFCASSHRQPGQGSVRNTIYFGEGSWLTVV.

The CDR3 is CASRLHRQETQYF. CDR3 in DNA: TGTGCCAGCAGACTTCATAGACAAGAGACCCAGTACTTC. The V and J genes are TRBV6-5 and TRBJ2-5; no clear D gene. This CDR3 spans 13 amino acids. CDR1 MNHEY and CDR2 SVGAGI come from the germline V gene. The V end lost 6 bases, the J end lost 2 bases, and 10 bases lay between the germline ends.

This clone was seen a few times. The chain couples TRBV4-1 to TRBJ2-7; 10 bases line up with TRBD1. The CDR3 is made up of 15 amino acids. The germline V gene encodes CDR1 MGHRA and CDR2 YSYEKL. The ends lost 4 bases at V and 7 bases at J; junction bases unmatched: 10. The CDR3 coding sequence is TGCGCCAGCAGCCCGAGACAGGGGGCAGGATGGGAGCAGTACTTC. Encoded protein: CASSPRQGAGWEQYF.

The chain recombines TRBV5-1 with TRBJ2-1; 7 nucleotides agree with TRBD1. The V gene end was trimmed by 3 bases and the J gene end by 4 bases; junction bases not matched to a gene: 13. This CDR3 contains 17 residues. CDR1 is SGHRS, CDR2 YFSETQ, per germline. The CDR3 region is CASSSPTGARRYNEQFF. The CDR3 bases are TGCGCCAGCAGCTCCCCCACAGGGGCGCGTCGATACAATGAGCAGTTCTTC. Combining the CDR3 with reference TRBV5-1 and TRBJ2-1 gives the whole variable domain KAGVTQTPRYLIKTRGQQVTLSCSPISGHRSVSWYQQTPGQGLQFLFEYFSETQRNKGNFPGRFSGRQFSNSRSEMNVSTLELGDSALYLCASSSPTGARRYNEQFFGPGTRLTVL.

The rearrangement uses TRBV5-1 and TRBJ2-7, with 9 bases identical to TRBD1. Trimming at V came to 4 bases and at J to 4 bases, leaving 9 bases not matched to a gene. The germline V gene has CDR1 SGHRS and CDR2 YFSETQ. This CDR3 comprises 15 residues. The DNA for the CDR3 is TGCGCCAGCAGCCGTCGGGGACAGGGTTTGTACGAGCAGTACTTC. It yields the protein CASSRRGQGLYEQYF. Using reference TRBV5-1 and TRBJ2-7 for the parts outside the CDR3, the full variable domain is KAGVTQTPRYLIKTRGQQVTLSCSPISGHRSVSWYQQTPGQGLQFLFEYFSETQRNKGNFPGRFSGRQFSNSRSEMNVSTLELGDSALYLCASSRRGQGLYEQYFGPGTRLTVT.

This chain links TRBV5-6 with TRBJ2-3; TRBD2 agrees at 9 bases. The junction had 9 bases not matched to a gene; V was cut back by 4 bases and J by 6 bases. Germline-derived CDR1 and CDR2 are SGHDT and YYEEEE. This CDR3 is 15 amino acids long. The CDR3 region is CASSGVAGAGDTQYF. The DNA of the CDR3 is TGTGCCAGCAGCGGGGTAGCGGGAGCCGGGGATACGCAGTATTTT.

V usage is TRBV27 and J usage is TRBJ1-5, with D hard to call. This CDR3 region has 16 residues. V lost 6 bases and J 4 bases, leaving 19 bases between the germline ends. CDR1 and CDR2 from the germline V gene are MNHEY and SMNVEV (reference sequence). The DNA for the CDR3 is TGTGCCAGCAGCCTTCGAGGTCTGGGAGGAAATCAGCCCCAGCATTTT. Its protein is CASSLRGLGGNQPQHF.

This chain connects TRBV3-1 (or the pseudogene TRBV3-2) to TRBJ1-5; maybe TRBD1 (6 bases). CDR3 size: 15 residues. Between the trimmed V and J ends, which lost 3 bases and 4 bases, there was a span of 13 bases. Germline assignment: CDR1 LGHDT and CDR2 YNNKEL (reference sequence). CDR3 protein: CASSHRGGGNQPQHF. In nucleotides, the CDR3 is TGTGCCAGCAGCCACAGAGGGGGAGGGAATCAGCCCCAGCATTTT.

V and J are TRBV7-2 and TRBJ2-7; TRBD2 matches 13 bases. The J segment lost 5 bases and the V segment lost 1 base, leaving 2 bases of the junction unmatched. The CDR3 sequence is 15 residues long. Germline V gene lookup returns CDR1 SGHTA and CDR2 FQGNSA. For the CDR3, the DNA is TGTGCCAGCAGCTTAGTCGGACTAGCGGGAGACGAGCAGTACTTC. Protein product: CASSLVGLAGDEQYF.

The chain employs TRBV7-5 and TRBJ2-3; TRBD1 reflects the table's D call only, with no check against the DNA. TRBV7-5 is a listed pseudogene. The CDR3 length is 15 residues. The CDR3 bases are TGTGTCAGAAGCTTAATGACAAGGCCCACAGATACGCAGTATTTT. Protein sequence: CVRSLMTRPTDTQYF.